These 21 T cell receptor beta chains were sequenced from one sample in a study of regulatory T cells in long-lasting Graves disease. CDR3 regions were amplified by Arm-PCR using iRepertoire HTBI primers to build TCR beta libraries. TCRdb independently ran MiXCR on the multiplex PCR reads; one entry per CDR3 protein. The sample shows 700,000 or so distinct CDR3 sequences, around 32% of them seen only once. Sample time point: persistent/refractory GD, antithyroid drugs over 5 years with positive TRAb. Researchers made the TCR library from RNA that was extracted from PBMCs. Sequenced material: peripheral blood mononuclear cells (PBMCs), taken when the disease was refractory, from a patient treated with antithyroid drugs. The source of these receptors is a female donor with Graves disease.

This clonotype was counted only a few times. V is TRBV27 and J is TRBJ1-5; TRBD1 might be the D (6 bases). The germline V gene encodes CDR1 MNHEY and CDR2 SMNVEV (reference sequence). The CDR3 runs to 19 residues. Trimming stripped 6 bases from V and 0 bases from J, with 24 bases between. DNA of the CDR3: TGTGCCAGCAGGGGGGCTCCGGGGCAGGGCCTGATTAGCAATCAGCCCCAGCATTTT. Translated: CASRGAPGQGLISNQPQHF.

This clonotype appeared many times. This rearrangement joins TRBV28 to TRBJ1-5; D may be TRBD1 (5 bases). The CDR3 consists of 19 residues. Germline V CDR1 and CDR2: MDHEN, SYDVKM. V shed 5 bases and J shed 2 bases, with 25 bases lying between them. Here the CDR3 DNA reads TGTGCCAGCAGTGGCGCCGGGACGGCGGCGGTAGGTCGCAATCAGCCCCAGCATTTT. This codes for CASSGAGTAAVGRNQPQHF.

The table lists this clonotype with many counts. This chain uses TRBV12-3 or TRBV12-4 with TRBJ1-4; D uncertain. V shed 6 bases and J shed 2 bases, with 16 bases lying between them. This CDR3 region has 16 residues. CDR3 amino acids: CASSNSSMGTNEKLFF. The DNA of the CDR3 is TGTGCCAGCAGCAACTCCTCCATGGGCACTAATGAAAAACTGTTTTTT.

The chain carries TRBV11-1 and TRBJ2-1; 12 nucleotides align to TRBD2. The CDR3 length is 17 residues. V shed 4 bases, J shed 7 bases, and the junction held 11 bases outside the gene matches. CDR1 is SGHAT, CDR2 FQDESV, per germline (reference sequence). In DNA, the CDR3 is TGTGCCAGCAGCTCCCCAAGACTAGCGGGAGTAGTAAATGAGCAGTTCTTC. It encodes CASSSPRLAGVVNEQFF.

The gene calls are TRBV29-1 and TRBJ1-4; D unclear. The CDR3 is made up of 11 amino acids. Germline V lookup: CDR1 SQVTM, CDR2 ANQGSEA. The V end lost 7 bases, the J end lost 11 bases, and 14 bases lay between the germline ends. CDR3 bases: TGCAGCGCCCTGGCAGGCGGTAAACTGTTTTTT. Encoded protein: CSALAGGKLFF.

The chain uses TRBV7-3 and TRBJ2-1, with 7 bases fitting TRBD2. The V gene end was trimmed by 6 bases and the J gene end by 0 bases; junction bases not matched to a gene: 5. The CDR3 spans 15 residues. CDR1 SGHTA and CDR2 FQGTGA come from the germline V gene. The CDR3 loop is CASSLAANSYNEQFF. The CDR3 DNA follows: TGTGCCAGCAGTCTAGCGGCAAACTCCTACAATGAGCAGTTCTTC.

This clonotype has just a few counts. The chain has TRBV13 and TRBJ1-1; tentative D call: TRBD1 (5 bases). Germline CDR1 PRHDT, CDR2 FYEKMQ (reference sequence). This CDR3 region has 16 residues. Trimming removed 7 bases from V and 0 bases from J, with 18 bases in between. Here the CDR3 reads CASTDVTNRMNTEAFF. The CDR3 nucleotides read TGTGCCAGCACCGACGTTACGAACAGGATGAACACTGAAGCTTTCTTT.

This clonotype showed up just once. This chain joins TRBV2 and TRBJ1-2; D is uncertain. The V gene's germline CDR1 is SNHLY and CDR2 FYNNEI. V lost 6 bases to trimming and J lost 5 bases, with 13 bases between them. The CDR3 is 13 amino acids. The CDR3 bases are TGTGCCAGCAGGCCTACAGAGGATTATGGCTACACCTTC. Protein sequence: CASRPTEDYGYTF.

This clonotype has at least ten counts. The chain joins TRBV11-2 to TRBJ2-5; 10 positions agree with TRBD2. CDR3 length: 17 amino acids. With 0 bases clipped from V and 5 bases from J, the junction kept 9 bases outside the gene matches. Germline V CDR1 and CDR2: SGHAT, FQNNGV. The CDR3 reads CASSLEWASGSWETQYF. The CDR3 bases are TGTGCCAGCAGCTTAGAGTGGGCTAGCGGGAGTTGGGAGACCCAGTACTTC.

This chain connects TRBV7-6 to TRBJ2-7; D might be TRBD2 (6 bases). The CDR3 loop spans 13 amino acids. Trimming left V 6 bases short and J 5 bases short, with 14 bases between. Germline V gene sequence: CDR1 SGHVS, CDR2 FNYEAQ. CDR3: CASRPTSRDEQYF. The CDR3 DNA is TGTGCCAGCAGACCGACTAGTAGGGACGAGCAGTACTTC. Full variable domain (missing parts from reference TRBV7-6 and TRBJ2-7): GAGVSQSPRYKVTKRGQDVALRCDPISGHVSLYWYRQALGQGPEFLTYFNYEAQQDKSGLPNDRFSAERPEGSISTLTIQRTEQRDSAMYRCASRPTSRDEQYFGPGTRLTVT.

This sequence joins TRBV4-2 and TRBJ1-3; a weak D match, TRBD1 (6 bases). Trimming shortened V by 4 bases and J by 4 bases, and 11 bases separated the two germline ends. The CDR3 has 14 residues. Germline V gene lookup returns CDR1 LGHNA and CDR2 YNFKEQ. CDR3 DNA: TGTGCCAGCAGCCCCACCGGACAGGGAAACACCATATATTTT. This translates into CASSPTGQGNTIYF.

The chain combines TRBV15 with TRBJ1-2; perhaps TRBD1 as D (5 bases). This CDR3 region has 12 residues. V lost 3 bases, J lost 8 bases, and 10 bases lay in between. Germline values: CDR1 LNHNV, CDR2 YYDKDF (reference sequence). The CDR3 region is CATSSRVGGYTF. The CDR3 bases are TGTGCCACCAGCAGCAGGGTTGGGGGCTACACCTTC. Full variable domain (missing parts from reference TRBV15 and TRBJ1-2): DAMVIQNPRYQVTQFGKPVTLSCSQTLNHNVMYWYQQKSSQAPKLLFHYYDKDFNNEADTPDNFQSRRPNTSFCFLDIRSPGLGDTAMYLCATSSRVGGYTFGSGTRLTVV.

This clonotype occurred a few times. A much more abundant neighbour one base away suggests this may be a read error. In DNA, the CDR3 is TGTGCCAGCAGATTTAGCTATGGCTACACCTTC. Protein sequence: CASRFSYGYTF. The V gene is TRBV6-1, the J gene TRBJ1-2; D remains unclear. Looked up from germline, CDR1 is MNHNS and CDR2 is SASEGT. V shed 6 bases and J shed 4 bases, with 6 bases lying between them. The CDR3 is 11 amino acids.

The chain has TRBV15 and TRBJ2-7, with TRBD2 matching 7 bases. The germline CDR1 and CDR2 sequences are LNHNV and YYDKDF (reference sequence). The CDR3 loop spans 14 amino acids. The ends lost 1 base at V and 5 bases at J; junction bases unmatched: 5. The CDR3 reads CATSRGSGTHEQYF. The CDR3 bases are TGTGCCACCAGCAGAGGCAGCGGGACCCACGAGCAGTACTTC. Full variable domain (missing parts from reference TRBV15 and TRBJ2-7): DAMVIQNPRYQVTQFGKPVTLSCSQTLNHNVMYWYQQKSSQAPKLLFHYYDKDFNNEADTPDNFQSRRPNTSFCFLDIRSPGLGDTAMYLCATSRGSGTHEQYFGPGTRLTVT.

The chain is built from TRBV5-5 and TRBJ1-2; D ambiguous. CDR3 length equals 15 residues. Trimming removed 1 base from V and 2 bases from J, with 12 bases in between. The germline V gene has CDR1 SGHKS and CDR2 YYEKEE (reference sequence). CDR3 sequence (DNA): TGTGCCAGCAGCTTGTATCTGGCCGAAAACTATGGCTACACCTTC. Translated, it gives CASSLYLAENYGYTF.

With respect to this clonotype: This may be a read error, as it is one base from a much larger clone. The chain employs TRBV20-1 and TRBJ2-5, with 9 positions matching TRBD2. The V gene's germline CDR1 is DFQATT and CDR2 SNEGSKA (reference sequence). The CDR3 is 13 amino acids. V was clipped by 6 bases and J by 6 bases; unmatched bases: 8. The CDR3, as DNA: TGCAGTGCCCATGGCGGGAGGGCGAAGACCCAGTACTTC. It is translated as CSAHGGRAKTQYF.

The chain uses TRBV3-1 and TRBJ2-7; weak D call: TRBD2 (5 bases). Trimming removed 1 base from V and 2 bases from J, with 12 bases in between. The CDR3 is 15 amino acids. Germline lookup yields CDR1 LGHDT and CDR2 YNNKEL (reference sequence). The CDR3 nucleotides read TGTGCCAGCAGCCAAGGAACTACTAGTACCTACGAGCAGTACTTC. Translated, it gives CASSQGTTSTYEQYF.

The sample holds a few counts of this clonotype. Compared with germline, one end of the junction differs, possibly owing to a read error. The chain couples TRBV2 to TRBJ1-3, with D uncertain. The CDR3 length is 16 residues. CDR1 is SNHLY and CDR2 is FYNNEI in the germline V gene. The CDR3: CASSVDVEIAGNTIYF. The CDR3 DNA sequence: TGTGCCAGCAGTGTTGACGTTGAGATAGCTGGGAACACCATATATTTT.

V usage is TRBV5-6 and J usage is TRBJ2-5; D ambiguous. CDR1 and CDR2 from the germline V gene are SGHDT and YYEEEE. V was clipped by 1 base and J by 4 bases, with 14 bases between them. The CDR3 is 15 residues long. The CDR3 here is CASSLSPHSGETQYF. The CDR3 coding sequence is TGTGCCAGCAGCTTGTCGCCCCATTCCGGAGAGACCCAGTACTTC.

This clonotype has more than one count but fewer than ten. The genes are TRBV29-1 and TRBJ1-4; 7 positions match TRBD1. CDR1 is SQVTM, CDR2 ANQGSEA, per germline. The CDR3 sequence is 14 residues long. The J segment lost 8 bases and the V segment lost 8 bases, leaving 14 bases of the junction unmatched. As DNA, the CDR3 is TGCAGCTTCGACCCGACAGGGTATCGGGAAAAACTGTTTTTT. This sequence encodes CSFDPTGYREKLFF. Together with reference TRBV29-1 and TRBJ1-4, the CDR3 gives the full variable domain: SAVISQKPSRDICQRGTSLTIQCQVDSQVTMMFWYRQQPGQSLTLIATANQGSEATYESGFVIDKFPISRPNLTFSTLTVSNMSPEDSSIYLCSFDPTGYREKLFFGSGTQLSVL.

This chain uses TRBV19 with TRBJ1-5; 8 nucleotides match TRBD1. The germline V gene has CDR1 LNHDA and CDR2 SQIVND (reference sequence). The V segment lost 3 bases and the J segment 2 bases; nucleotides outside the gene matches: 3. This CDR3 has 15 amino acids. The CDR3 sequence is CASSIPGGGNQPQHF. The CDR3 DNA is TGTGCCAGTAGTATCCCAGGGGGCGGCAATCAGCCCCAGCATTTT.